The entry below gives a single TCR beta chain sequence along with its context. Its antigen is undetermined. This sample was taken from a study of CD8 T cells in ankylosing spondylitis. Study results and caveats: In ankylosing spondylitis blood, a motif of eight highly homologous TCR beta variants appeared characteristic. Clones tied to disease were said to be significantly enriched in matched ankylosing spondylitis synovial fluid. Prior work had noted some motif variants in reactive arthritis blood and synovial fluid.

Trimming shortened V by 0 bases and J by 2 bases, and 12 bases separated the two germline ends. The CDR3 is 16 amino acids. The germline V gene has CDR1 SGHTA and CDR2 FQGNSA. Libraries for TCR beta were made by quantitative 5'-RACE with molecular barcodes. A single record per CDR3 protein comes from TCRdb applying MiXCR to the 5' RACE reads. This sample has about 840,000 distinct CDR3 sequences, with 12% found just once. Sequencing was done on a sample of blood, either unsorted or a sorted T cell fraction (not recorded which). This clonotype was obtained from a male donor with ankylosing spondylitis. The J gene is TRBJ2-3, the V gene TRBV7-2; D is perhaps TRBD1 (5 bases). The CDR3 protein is CASSLAIRGNTDTQYF. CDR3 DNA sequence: TGTGCCAGCAGCTTAGCGATAAGGGGAAACACAGATACGCAGTATTTT.